This T cell receptor (beta chain) was profiled in a study of shared clonotypes between healthy human individuals. For the study at large: Per donor, CD8 memory used one plate, CD8 naive used two, CD4 memory used three and CD4 naive used three.

Per the original data handling: Owing to the provision of junction-only sequences devoid of quality scores by immunoSEQ, filtering differed. Clones were read by immunoSEQ multiplex PCR, and TCRdb kept only the in-frame ones, dropping some. The D gene and trimming were derived from the DNA, and the V and J assignments and clone size from that table. The sample shows about 1.1 million clones, roughly 74% of them seen only once. Each sample came from a Caucasian adult donor living in Nashville, Tennessee. The trim removed 8 bases at V and 3 bases at J, leaving 4 bases unmatched. The germline gives CDR1 SNHLY, CDR2 FYNNEI. The CDR3 runs to 12 residues. Overall study findings and caveats: Sequencing of the sorted subsets was shown by rarefaction to be incomplete despite large depth.

To note about this clone: Its antigen is not identified.

The material sequenced was memory CD4+ T cells from PBMCs. As for subset: CD45RA-negative fraction. The TCR originated in a man aged 18 to 29 in good health. Some clones in this sample may be carry-over from other donors' samples. The chain is built from TRBV2 and TRBJ2-7; 7 bases are a match to TRBD2. CDR3 residues: CASGGEFYEQYF. The CDR3 DNA follows: TGTGCCAGCGGGGGGGAGTTCTACGAGCAGTACTTC.